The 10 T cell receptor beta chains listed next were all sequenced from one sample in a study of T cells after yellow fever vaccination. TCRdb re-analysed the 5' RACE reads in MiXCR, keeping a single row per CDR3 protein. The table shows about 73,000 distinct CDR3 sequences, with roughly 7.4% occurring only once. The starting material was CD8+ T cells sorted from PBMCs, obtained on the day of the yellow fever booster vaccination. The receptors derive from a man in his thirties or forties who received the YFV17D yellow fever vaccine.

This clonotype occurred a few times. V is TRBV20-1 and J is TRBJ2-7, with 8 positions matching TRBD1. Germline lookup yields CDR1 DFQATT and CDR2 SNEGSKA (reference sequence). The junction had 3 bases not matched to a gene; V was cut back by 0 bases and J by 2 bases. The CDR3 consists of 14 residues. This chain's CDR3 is CSARDQGATYEQYF. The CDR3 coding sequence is TGCAGTGCTAGAGATCAGGGGGCAACCTACGAGCAGTACTTC.

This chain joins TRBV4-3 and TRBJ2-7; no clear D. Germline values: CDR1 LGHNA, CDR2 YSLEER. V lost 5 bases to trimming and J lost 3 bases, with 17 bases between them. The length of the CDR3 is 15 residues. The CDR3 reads CASSLAAQSCYEQYF. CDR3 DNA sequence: TGCGCCAGCAGCTTGGCGGCTCAGAGCTGCTACGAGCAGTACTTC.

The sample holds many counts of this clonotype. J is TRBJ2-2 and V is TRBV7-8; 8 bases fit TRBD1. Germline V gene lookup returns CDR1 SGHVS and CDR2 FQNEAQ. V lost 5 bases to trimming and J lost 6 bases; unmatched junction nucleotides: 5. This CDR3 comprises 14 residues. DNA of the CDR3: TGTGCCAGCAGCCTGGACAGGGCGGCCGGGGAGCTGTTTTTT. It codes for CASSLDRAAGELFF.

The CDR3 here is CASSLAVGTDTQYF. The CDR3 coding sequence is TGTGCCAGCAGCTTAGCGGTTGGCACAGATACGCAGTATTTT. The V gene is TRBV7-9, the J gene TRBJ2-3; no reliable D call. The V end lost 0 bases, the J end lost 1 base, and 5 bases lay between the germline ends. CDR3 size: 14 residues. Germline CDR1 and CDR2: SEHNR and FQNEAQ (reference sequence).

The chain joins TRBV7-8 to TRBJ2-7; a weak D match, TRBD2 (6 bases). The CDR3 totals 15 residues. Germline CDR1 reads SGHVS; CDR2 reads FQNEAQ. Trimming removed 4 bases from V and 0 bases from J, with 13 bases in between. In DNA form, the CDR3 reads TGTGCCAGCAGCTCCTGGGACTTCAGCTCCTACGAGCAGTACTTC. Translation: CASSSWDFSSYEQYF.

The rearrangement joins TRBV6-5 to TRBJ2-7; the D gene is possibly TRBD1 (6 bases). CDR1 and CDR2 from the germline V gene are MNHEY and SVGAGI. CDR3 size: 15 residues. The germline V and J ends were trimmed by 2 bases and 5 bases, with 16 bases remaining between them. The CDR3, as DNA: TGTGCCAGCAGTTACGGCGACAGGTCGGGGCACGAGCAGTACTTC. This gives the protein CASSYGDRSGHEQYF.

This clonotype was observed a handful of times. The CDR3 sequence: CASSFIGQGDYEQYF. DNA of the CDR3: TGTGCCAGCAGCTTCATCGGACAGGGAGACTACGAGCAGTACTTC. The V gene is TRBV5-4, the J gene TRBJ2-7; 8 bases match TRBD1. Germline-derived CDR1 and CDR2 are SGHNT and YYREEE (reference sequence). This CDR3 is 15 amino acids long. V was clipped by 2 bases and J by 3 bases; unmatched bases: 7.

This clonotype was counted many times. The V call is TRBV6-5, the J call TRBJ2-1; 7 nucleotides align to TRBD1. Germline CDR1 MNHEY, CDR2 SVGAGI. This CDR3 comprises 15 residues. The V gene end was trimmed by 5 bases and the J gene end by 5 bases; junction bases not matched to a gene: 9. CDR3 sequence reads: CASSPDRASHNEQFF. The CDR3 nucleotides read TGTGCCAGCAGTCCCGACAGGGCTTCACACAATGAGCAGTTCTTC.

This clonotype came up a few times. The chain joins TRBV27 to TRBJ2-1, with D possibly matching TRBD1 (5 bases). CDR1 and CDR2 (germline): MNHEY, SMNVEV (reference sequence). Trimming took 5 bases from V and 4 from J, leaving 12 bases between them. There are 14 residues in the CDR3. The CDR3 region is CASSTRTRYNEQFF. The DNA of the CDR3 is TGTGCCAGCAGTACACGGACAAGATACAATGAGCAGTTCTTC.

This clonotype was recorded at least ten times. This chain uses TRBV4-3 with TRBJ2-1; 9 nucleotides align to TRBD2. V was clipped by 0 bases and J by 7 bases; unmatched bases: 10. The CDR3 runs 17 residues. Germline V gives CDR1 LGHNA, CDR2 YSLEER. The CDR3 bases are TGCGCCAGCAGCCAAGATCGGGCGGGAGGGCCGAGGAATGAGCAGTTCTTC. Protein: CASSQDRAGGPRNEQFF.